A selection of T cell receptor beta chains follows, all from one sample in a study of T cells in Graves' hyperthyroidism and ophthalmopathy. Via MiXCR, TCRdb re-called the multiplex PCR reads, giving one row per CDR3 protein. The sample holds about 350,000 distinct CDR3 sequences, roughly 19% seen once. Sequencing used blood. The receptors were sampled from a woman between 18 and 30 years old with Graves' hyperthyroidism. CDR3s include the opening cysteine and the closing phenylalanine or tryptophan. Each record gives: V gene, J gene, clone size, D gene, CDR3 protein, CDR3 DNA. A D gene is named only where the DNA matches it firmly. Only some rows state a clone size, as once, few, many or a class for expanded clones.

>TRBV6-5|TRBJ2-7|many|TRBD1
CASSYFGTGVGEQYF
TGTGCCAGCAGTTACTTCGGGACAGGGGTTGGCGAGCAGTACTTC
>TRBV2|TRBJ2-7|many|TRBD2
CASSATGLAVSYEQYF
TGTGCCAGCAGCGCCACTGGACTAGCCGTATCCTACGAGCAGTACTTC
>TRBV30|TRBJ1-5|many|NA
CAPQDGSLNQPQHF
TGTGCCCCACAGGACGGTAGTCTCAATCAGCCCCAGCATTTT
>TRBV29-1|TRBJ1-2|many|NA
CSVQKGTNYGYTF
TGCAGCGTGCAAAAGGGAACTAACTATGGCTACACCTTC
>TRBV27|TRBJ1-2|NA|TRBD1
CASSVAGQGDYGYTF
TGTGCCAGCAGTGTCGCGGGACAGGGGGACTATGGCTACACCTTC
>TRBV6-5|TRBJ2-7|many|NA
CASSFRDGYEQYF
TGTGCCAGCAGTTTCCGGGACGGATACGAGCAGTACTTC
>TRBV27|TRBJ1-5|many|NA
CASSRQKNQPQHF
TGTGCCAGCAGTCGACAGAAAAATCAGCCCCAGCATTTT
>TRBV12-3/TRBV12-4|TRBJ1-2|many|TRBD1
CASSPPGQGRGGYTF
TGTGCCAGCAGCCCACCGGGACAGGGAAGGGGCGGCTACACCTTC
>TRBV4-1|TRBJ2-2|many|NA
CASSQDWPVLRGVGELFF
TGCGCCAGCAGCCAAGATTGGCCGGTTCTGCGGGGTGTCGGGGAGCTGTTTTTT
>TRBV11-2|TRBJ1-2|few|NA
CASTGYPQGYTF
TGTGCCAGCACAGGTTACCCCCAAGGCTACACCTTC
>TRBV7-9|TRBJ2-5|NA|TRBD2
CASSLYLAGVMETQYF
TGTGCCAGCAGCTTATATCTAGCGGGGGTTATGGAGACCCAGTACTTC
>TRBV5-1|TRBJ1-1|many|TRBD1
CASSPHTGGDTEAFF
TGCGCCAGCAGCCCCCATACAGGGGGGGACACTGAAGCTTTCTTT
>TRBV4-1|TRBJ2-5|NA|NA
CASSQVGWGREETQYF
TGCGCCAGCAGCCAAGTTGGGTGGGGAAGGGAAGAGACCCAGTACTTC
>TRBV6-5|TRBJ1-1|many|NA
CASSYELMNTEAFF
TGTGCCAGCAGTTACGAGTTGATGAACACTGAAGCTTTCTTT
>TRBV5-1|TRBJ1-2|NA|TRBD1
CASSFSGTDNYGYTF
TGCGCCAGCAGCTTCTCCGGGACAGATAACTATGGCTACACCTTC
>TRBV24-1|TRBJ2-5|NA|TRBD1
CATATGGQETQYF
TGTGCCACCGCGACAGGGGGACAAGAGACCCAGTACTTC
>TRBV29-1|TRBJ2-5|many|TRBD2
CSVGLAGGTETQYF
TGCAGCGTCGGGCTAGCGGGGGGGACCGAGACCCAGTACTTC
>TRBV5-1|TRBJ2-7|NA|NA
CASSWGDRDYYEQYF
TGCGCCAGCAGCTGGGGGGACAGAGACTACTACGAGCAGTACTTC
>TRBV24-1|TRBJ2-5|many|TRBD1
CATSEQTGQVQETQYF
TGTGCCACCAGTGAGCAGACCGGACAGGTACAAGAGACCCAGTACTTC
>TRBV2|TRBJ1-1|NA|NA
CASRSIIGMNTEAFF
TGTGCCAGCAGGTCGATAATAGGGATGAACACTGAAGCTTTCTTT
>TRBV10-3|TRBJ1-1|few|TRBD1
CAISPQGQLNTEAFF
TGTGCCATCAGTCCCCAGGGACAGTTGAACACTGAAGCTTTCTTT
>TRBV27|TRBJ1-2|NA|NA
CASRRVSGNYGYTF
TGTGCCAGCAGGAGGGTATCGGGGAACTATGGCTACACCTTC
>TRBV20-1|TRBJ2-7|many|TRBD1
CSAREGTGGAYEQYF
TGCAGTGCTAGAGAGGGGACAGGGGGTGCCTACGAGCAGTACTTC
>TRBV27|TRBJ1-2|many|NA
CASSLYAGWDYGYTF
TGTGCCAGCAGTTTATACGCCGGGTGGGACTATGGCTACACCTTC
>TRBV19|TRBJ1-5|many|NA
CASSIAKGPNQPQHF
TGTGCCAGTAGTATCGCCAAGGGTCCAAATCAGCCCCAGCATTTT
>TRBV9|TRBJ2-1|NA|NA
CASSVVEAGYNEQFF
TGTGCCAGCAGCGTAGTAGAGGCGGGCTACAATGAGCAGTTCTTC
>TRBV12-5|TRBJ2-2|many|NA
CASGFLVADPANTGELFF
TGTGCTAGTGGTTTTTTAGTCGCGGATCCAGCGAACACCGGGGAGCTGTTTTTT
>TRBV3-1|TRBJ2-7|NA|NA
CASSQEPRGIYEQYF
TGTGCCAGCAGCCAAGAACCCAGGGGTATATACGAGCAGTACTTC
>TRBV5-6|TRBJ1-1|few|NA
CASSLWLGNTEAFF
TGTGCCAGCAGCTTGTGGCTCGGAAACACTGAAGCTTTCTTT
>TRBV5-1|TRBJ2-7|NA|TRBD2
CASSLGSGGIYEQYF
TGCGCCAGCAGCTTGGGGAGCGGGGGGATCTACGAGCAGTACTTC
>TRBV6-5|TRBJ2-1|NA|NA
CASSYGVGNEQFF
TGTGCCAGCAGTTACGGGGTGGGCAATGAGCAGTTCTTC
>TRBV10-3|TRBJ1-1|many|NA
CAVKPQWNTEAFF
TGTGCCGTCAAACCTCAGTGGAACACTGAAGCTTTCTTT
>TRBV12-3/TRBV12-4|TRBJ1-2|many|NA
CASRPGGIDGYTF
TGTGCCAGCAGACCCGGGGGGATTGATGGCTACACCTTC
>TRBV3-1|TRBJ1-2|NA|TRBD1
CASSQDFWDRVDRSYGYTF
TGTGCCAGCAGCCAAGATTTCTGGGACAGGGTTGATCGGTCCTATGGCTACACCTTC
>TRBV7-9|TRBJ2-7|many|TRBD1
CASSPRGGQGEEQYF
TGTGCCAGCAGCCCAAGGGGGGGACAGGGCGAAGAGCAGTACTTC
>TRBV7-9|TRBJ1-2|once|NA
CASSPDEGHGYTF
TGTGCCAGCAGCCCGGATGAGGGACATGGCTACACCTTC
>TRBV7-8|TRBJ1-6|many|NA
CASTRGAGDVTPLHF
TGTGCCAGCACCCGGGGGGCAGGGGACGTGACACCCCTCCACTTT
>TRBV19|TRBJ1-2|NA|TRBD1
CASSIPGDRERDGYTF
TGTGCCAGTAGTATCCCTGGAGACAGGGAACGAGATGGCTACACCTTC
>TRBV6-1|TRBJ2-5|many|TRBD2
CASSRTWTSRETQYF
TGTGCCAGCAGTAGGACCTGGACTAGCCGGGAGACCCAGTACTTC
>TRBV20-1|TRBJ2-7|many|TRBD2
CSATGLPLYEQYF
TGCAGTGCCACGGGACTACCCTTGTACGAGCAGTACTTC
>TRBV6-5|TRBJ1-2|few|TRBD1
CASSYSRTGGSYGYTF
TGTGCCAGCAGTTACTCCCGGACAGGGGGAAGCTATGGCTACACCTTC
>TRBV7-2|TRBJ1-2|many|TRBD1
CASSSRNTGGYGYTF
TGTGCCAGCAGCTCCCGAAATACAGGGGGTTATGGCTACACCTTC
>TRBV5-5|TRBJ1-2|many|NA
CASSLVARGDYGYTF
TGTGCCAGCAGCTTGGTGGCTCGGGGGGACTATGGCTACACCTTC
>TRBV5-1|TRBJ1-2|few|TRBD1
CASSLTPGTAYF
TGCGCCAGCAGCTTGACACCCGGGACAGCGTATTTC
>TRBV6-5|TRBJ2-7|NA|TRBD2
CASSYSSASGHYEQYF
TGTGCCAGCAGTTACTCTTCGGCTAGCGGGCACTACGAGCAGTACTTC
>TRBV18|TRBJ2-7|NA|NA
CASSPQGIDEQYF
TGTGCCAGCTCACCCCAGGGGATCGACGAGCAGTACTTC
>TRBV7-9|TRBJ1-1|few|TRBD1
CASRGTGVAEAFF
TGTGCCAGCAGGGGGACAGGGGTAGCTGAAGCTTTCTTT